The 5 T cell receptor beta chains given below trace back to one sample, sequenced in a study of cytomegalovirus exposure and HLA in healthy donors. PCR employed 60 Vbeta and 13 Jbeta primers. Generated by immunoSEQ multiplex PCR, the TCRdb table keeps only in-frame clones and is missing some. The repertoire holds roughly 80,000 clones, with 77% as singletons. Specimen: PBMCs. These receptors came from a man aged 50 to 59 in good health and CMV-seropositive.

This clone occurred a few times. The chain links TRBV30 to TRBJ1-3; no clear D gene. Germline lookup yields CDR1 GTSNPN and CDR2 SVGIG (reference sequence). This CDR3 has 14 amino acids. V shed 0 bases and J shed 0 bases, with 6 bases lying between them. The CDR3 DNA reads as TGTGCCTGGAGTGTACGGGGCTCTGGAAACACCATATATTTT. This encodes CAWSVRGSGNTIYF.

The gene calls are TRBV10-2 and TRBJ1-6, with D unresolved. V was trimmed by 2 bases and J by 6 bases, leaving 8 bases between them. CDR1 is WSHSY, CDR2 SAAADI, per germline. This CDR3 is built from 14 residues. The CDR3 sequence is CASSERRSNSPLHF. The CDR3 bases are TGCGCCAGCAGTGAGCGCCGGAGTAATTCACCCCTCCACTTT.

This clone was observed a few times. The V gene is TRBV19, the J gene TRBJ2-3; TRBD2 is a possible D gene (6 bases). The CDR3 is 14 amino acids. The V gene lost 4 bases and the J gene lost 4 bases, with 12 bases spanning the gap. CDR1 is LNHDA and CDR2 is SQIVND in the germline V gene (reference sequence). CDR3 in amino acids: CASSRGREADTQYF. The CDR3 DNA sequence: TGTGCCAGTAGTAGAGGCAGGGAGGCAGATACGCAGTATTTT.

The chain couples TRBV9 to TRBJ2-2, with 7 nucleotides matching TRBD1. J was trimmed by 4 bases and V by 6 bases; bases with no gene match: 9. The CDR3 spans 15 residues. The V gene's germline CDR1 is SGDLS and CDR2 YYNGEE. CDR3 sequence (DNA): TGTGCCAGCAACACGGAGAGGGGGCCCACCGGGGAGCTGTTTTTT. Its translation is CASNTERGPTGELFF. Full variable domain (outside the CDR3, taken from reference TRBV9 and TRBJ2-2): DSGVTQTPKHLITATGQRVTLRCSPRSGDLSVYWYQQSLDQGLQFLIQYYNGEERAKGNILERFSAQQFPDLHSELNLSSLELGDSALYFCASNTERGPTGELFFGEGSRLTVL.

The chain links TRBV18 to TRBJ2-6, with D tentatively TRBD1 (5 bases). Germline CDR1 reads KGHSH; CDR2 reads LQKENI. Trimming shortened V by 6 bases and J by 0 bases, and 12 bases separated the two germline ends. There are 16 residues in the CDR3. The CDR3 DNA follows: TGTGCCAGCTCGCAGGACACCTACTCTGGGGCCAACGTCCTGACTTTC. Translating it yields CASSQDTYSGANVLTF.